Presented here are 24 T cell receptor beta chains from one specimen sequenced in a study of control samples from healthy donors and cancer patients. Clones were sequenced by immunoSEQ multiplex PCR, and TCRdb holds only the in-frame ones, with some missing. Among fewer than 200,000 clones, 90% to 95% were seen once, and the ten largest hold roughly 4.3%. Sequencing used blood. The source of these receptors is a woman in her fifties or sixties in good health.

The genes are TRBV5-1 and TRBJ1-4; D gene unclear. Germline V gene lookup returns CDR1 SGHRS and CDR2 YFSETQ. This CDR3 spans 16 amino acids. V was trimmed by 4 bases and J by 0 bases, leaving 13 bases between them. In nucleotides, the CDR3 is TGCGCCAGCAGCCCGCGGGGAACTGCAACTAATGAAAAACTGTTTTTT. Protein sequence: CASSPRGTATNEKLFF.

This clone appeared once. CDR3 in DNA: TGTGCCAGCAGCGTCAATGCGGGACAGGGGGTTTCACCCCTCCACTTT. Its translation is CASSVNAGQGVSPLHF. The chain couples TRBV9 to TRBJ1-6, with 11 bases lining up with TRBD1. The CDR3 sequence is 16 residues long. Germline assignment: CDR1 SGDLS and CDR2 YYNGEE. With 2 bases clipped from V and 9 bases from J, the junction kept 7 bases outside the gene matches.

The chain is built from TRBV5-1 and TRBJ1-5; 8 bases map to TRBD1. The CDR3 covers 15 residues. Germline trimming cut 4 bases from V and 2 bases from J; bases unmatched to any gene: 5. CDR1 is SGHRS, CDR2 YFSETQ, per germline. The CDR3 nucleotides read TGCGCCAGCAGCCGGACGGGACAGGGCAATCAGCCCCAGCATTTT. Translation gives CASSRTGQGNQPQHF.

The chain employs TRBV18 and TRBJ2-7; D may be TRBD1 (5 bases). The germline V gene encodes CDR1 KGHSH and CDR2 LQKENI. Trimming took off 2 bases at V and 2 bases at J, with 16 bases between the two ends. The length of the CDR3 is 16 residues. This CDR3 is CASSPVVSRVTYEQYF. The CDR3 nucleotides read TGTGCCAGCTCACCAGTGGTTAGCAGGGTAACCTACGAGCAGTACTTC.

The genes are TRBV18 and TRBJ1-1; 8 nucleotides agree with TRBD1. This CDR3 comprises 18 residues. Germline V CDR1 and CDR2: KGHSH, LQKENI. V dropped 0 bases and J dropped 6; count of bases not matched to a gene: 15. The CDR3: CASSPPSRGPAGGSEAFF. The CDR3 DNA is TGTGCCAGCTCACCACCATCCAGGGGGCCAGCCGGGGGGTCTGAAGCTTTCTTT.

The rearrangement uses TRBV6-2 or TRBV6-3 and TRBJ1-1; D unresolved. The ends were cut back, 5 bases at V and 7 bases at J, with 14 bases in the middle. Per germline, CDR1 MNHEY and CDR2 SVGEGT. The CDR3 extends over 13 amino acids. CDR3 DNA sequence: TGTGCCAGCAGTATTCGACAAGCAAGTGAAGCTTTCTTT. It encodes CASSIRQASEAFF.

The chain couples TRBV2 to TRBJ1-5; the D is unclear. The CDR3 sequence is 13 residues long. Trimming cost V 4 bases and J 3 bases, with 7 bases left between them. The V gene's germline CDR1 is SNHLY and CDR2 FYNNEI. The CDR3 region has the DNA TGTGCCAGCAGTGTGGGCGTCAATCAGCCCCAGCATTTT. Amino acid sequence: CASSVGVNQPQHF.

This clone was counted between two and nine times. The V gene is TRBV27, the J gene TRBJ1-1; D unclear. The ends were cut back, 2 bases at V and 1 base at J, with 5 bases in the middle. This CDR3 comprises 13 residues. Germline V lookup: CDR1 MNHEY, CDR2 SMNVEV (reference sequence). The CDR3 region has the DNA TGTGCCAGCAGTTTACGTAGGAACACTGAAGCTTTCTTT. It translates to CASSLRRNTEAFF.

Notes on this clone: Other DNA sequences from this sample encode an identical CDR3 as well. The CDR3 sequence: CAISVEGGGQPQHF. For the CDR3, the DNA is TGTGCCATCAGTGTGGAGGGCGGGGGGCAGCCCCAGCATTTT. The chain uses TRBV10-3 and TRBJ1-5; perhaps TRBD1 as D (5 bases). Trimming removed 4 bases at V and 7 bases at J, with 14 bases between. The CDR3 has 14 amino acids. Germline loops: CDR1 ENHRY, CDR2 SYGVKD.

The V gene is TRBV28, the J gene TRBJ2-7; D remains unclear. Looked up from germline, CDR1 is MDHEN and CDR2 is SYDVKM. The CDR3 loop spans 11 amino acids. V was trimmed by 8 bases and J by 4 bases, leaving 9 bases between them. CDR3 protein: CASLWRYEQYF. The CDR3 DNA sequence: TGTGCCAGCCTCTGGAGATACGAGCAGTACTTC. The whole variable domain, filled in from reference TRBV28 and TRBJ2-7, reads DVKVTQSSRYLVKRTGEKVFLECVQDMDHENMFWYRQDPGLGLRLIYFSYDVKMKEKGDIPEGYSVSREKKERFSLILESASTNQTSMYLCASLWRYEQYFGPGTRLTVT.

The chain is built from TRBV7-2 and TRBJ2-3; no clear D gene. The germline CDR1 and CDR2 sequences are SGHTA and FQGNSA. V was shortened by 2 bases and J by 0 bases, with 9 bases between the two germline ends. The CDR3 contains 15 residues. The CDR3: CASSLSTTSTDTQYF. CDR3 DNA sequence: TGTGCCAGCAGCTTATCCACAACTAGCACAGATACGCAGTATTTT.

This clone was observed once. The chain uses TRBV5-1 and TRBJ2-7; 8 positions agree with TRBD2. The CDR3 covers 14 residues. The V gene end was trimmed by 1 base and the J gene end by 5 bases; junction bases not matched to a gene: 5. CDR1 and CDR2 from the germline V gene are SGHRS and YFSETQ. CDR3 residues: CASSLTGGLDEQYF. The CDR3 DNA sequence: TGCGCCAGCAGCTTGACGGGGGGGCTCGACGAGCAGTACTTC.

The CDR3 coding sequence is TGTGCCAGCAGTGCGACAGGGGGCATTGGGGAAAAACTGTTTTTT. Amino acid sequence: CASSATGGIGEKLFF. V and J are TRBV2 and TRBJ1-4, with 10 bases fitting TRBD1. Trimming at V came to 4 bases and at J to 8 bases, leaving 7 bases not matched to a gene. Germline CDR1 SNHLY, CDR2 FYNNEI. The CDR3 totals 15 residues.

This rearrangement joins TRBV6-2 or TRBV6-3 to TRBJ2-5; 7 nucleotides align to TRBD2. Germline loops: CDR1 MNHEY, CDR2 SVGEGT. This CDR3 is built from 16 residues. V shed 5 bases and J 4 bases; nucleotides not matched to a gene: 13. The CDR3 spells CASSPHKAGSGETQYF. Written as DNA, the CDR3 is TGTGCCAGCAGTCCGCATAAAGCGGGGTCGGGAGAGACCCAGTACTTC.

The chain carries TRBV6-5 and TRBJ1-1; unclear D gene. The V and J ends lost 6 bases and 10 bases respectively, with 12 bases between them. The CDR3 totals 11 residues. Germline V gene sequence: CDR1 MNHEY, CDR2 SVGAGI. The CDR3 loop reads CASSGPLVAFF. In nucleotides, the CDR3 is TGTGCCAGCAGCGGACCCCTGGTAGCTTTCTTT.

CDR3: CASSSDRNYGYTF. CDR3 DNA sequence: TGTGCCAGCTCATCCGACAGAAACTATGGCTACACCTTC. This chain links TRBV18 with TRBJ1-2, with a possible D match to TRBD1 (5 bases). V was clipped by 5 bases and J by 2 bases, with 9 bases between them. The CDR3 runs to 13 residues. Germline V lookup: CDR1 KGHSH, CDR2 LQKENI.

The genes are TRBV7-2 and TRBJ2-7; TRBD2 matches at 12 bases. The CDR3 has 15 amino acids. Germline trimming cut 5 bases from V and 3 bases from J; bases unmatched to any gene: 5. Germline CDR1 is SGHTA and CDR2 is FQGNSA. Here the CDR3 DNA reads TGTGCCAGCAGCGCTGGACTAGCGGGGATCTACGAGCAGTACTTC. Translated: CASSAGLAGIYEQYF.

The CDR3 DNA is TGTGCCAGCCGAGTCTGGGGCCAATATGGCTACACCTTC. The encoded protein is CASRVWGQYGYTF. J is TRBJ1-2 and V is TRBV5-6, with D possibly matching TRBD1 (5 bases). Germline loops: CDR1 SGHDT, CDR2 YYEEEE. The CDR3 totals 13 residues. With 7 bases removed from V and 5 bases from J, the gap between germline ends came to 15 bases.

The V and J genes are TRBV18 and TRBJ1-4, with D possibly TRBD1 on 6 matching bases. The germline gives CDR1 KGHSH, CDR2 LQKENI. CDR3 size: 14 residues. V dropped 6 bases and J dropped 3 bases, with 11 bases sitting between them. Here the CDR3 reads CASSPGAANEKLFF. In DNA, the CDR3 is TGTGCCAGCTCCCCGGGGGCGGCTAATGAAAAACTGTTTTTT. The full variable domain, rest sourced from reference TRBV18 and TRBJ1-4, is NAGVMQNPRHLVRRRGQEARLRCSPMKGHSHVYWYRQLPEEGLKFMVYLQKENIIDESGMPKERFSAEFPKEGPSILRIQQVVRGDSAAYFCASSPGAANEKLFFGSGTQLSVL.

The genes are TRBV7-6 and TRBJ1-1; D is uncertain. Germline V gene data show CDR1 as SGHVS and CDR2 as FNYEAQ. Trimming left V 1 base short and J 0 bases short, with 21 bases between. The CDR3 contains 19 residues. CDR3 sequence (DNA): TGTGCCAGCAGCTTAGGGATTGGTTCGGCAGCAGTTATGAACACTGAAGCTTTCTTT. Translating gives CASSLGIGSAAVMNTEAFF.

The count of this clone is one. The chain joins TRBV9 to TRBJ1-1, with 7 bases lining up with TRBD1. The CDR3 is made up of 14 amino acids. The V gene's germline CDR1 is SGDLS and CDR2 YYNGEE. The V segment lost 2 bases and the J segment 0 bases; nucleotides outside the gene matches: 1. The CDR3 DNA is TGTGCCAGCAGCGTGACAGGGTTGAACACTGAAGCTTTCTTT. It translates to CASSVTGLNTEAFF.

This clone has a handful of counts. V is TRBV5-4 and J is TRBJ1-6; D is uncertain. The CDR3 is 15 residues long. The germline CDR1 and CDR2 sequences are SGHNT and YYREEE (reference sequence). V was pared by 6 bases and J by 0 bases, with 10 bases between. CDR3 coding DNA: TGTGCCAGCACAGGCGGGAGCTCCTATAATTCACCCCTCCACTTT. This codes for CASTGGSSYNSPLHF.

The chain links TRBV2 to TRBJ1-5; no firm D call. Trimming took 4 bases from V and 6 from J, leaving 13 bases between them. The CDR3 runs 14 residues. The germline V gene encodes CDR1 SNHLY and CDR2 FYNNEI. The CDR3 sequence is CASSVGLEGQPQHF. The DNA for the CDR3 is TGTGCCAGCAGTGTGGGTCTGGAGGGTCAGCCCCAGCATTTT.

On this clone itself: The germline gene is not matched at one end of the junction; a read error may be the cause. The chain uses TRBV7-3 and TRBJ2-1, with 9 bases identical to TRBD1. This CDR3 is 16 amino acids long. Germline loops: CDR1 SGHTA, CDR2 FQGTGA. This CDR3 reads CASSFQPGQGYDEQFF. CDR3 coding DNA: TGTGCCAGCAGCTTCCAGCCGGGACAGGGCTACGATGAGCAGTTCTTC.